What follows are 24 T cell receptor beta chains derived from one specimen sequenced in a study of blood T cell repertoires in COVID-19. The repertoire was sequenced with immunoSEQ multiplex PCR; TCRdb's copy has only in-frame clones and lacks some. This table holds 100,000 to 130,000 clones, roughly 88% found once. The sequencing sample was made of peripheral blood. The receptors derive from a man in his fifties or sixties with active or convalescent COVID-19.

Here the CDR3 reads CASSFLTTNEKLFF. The CDR3 DNA sequence: TGTGCCAGCAGTTTCCTTACAACTAATGAAAAACTGTTTTTT. The chain carries TRBV28 and TRBJ1-4; no reliable D call. Trimming removed 3 bases from V and 0 bases from J, with 5 bases in between. Germline V lookup: CDR1 MDHEN, CDR2 SYDVKM. The CDR3 has 14 residues. Variable domain in full (rest from reference TRBV28 and TRBJ1-4): DVKVTQSSRYLVKRTGEKVFLECVQDMDHENMFWYRQDPGLGLRLIYFSYDVKMKEKGDIPEGYSVSREKKERFSLILESASTNQTSMYLCASSFLTTNEKLFFGSGTQLSVL.

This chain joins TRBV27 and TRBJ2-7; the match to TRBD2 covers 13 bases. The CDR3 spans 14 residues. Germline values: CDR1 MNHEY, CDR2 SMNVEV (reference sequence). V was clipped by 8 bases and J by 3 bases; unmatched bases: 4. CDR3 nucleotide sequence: TGTGCCAGCTCCGGACTAGCGGGAGACTACGAGCAGTACTTC. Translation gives CASSGLAGDYEQYF.

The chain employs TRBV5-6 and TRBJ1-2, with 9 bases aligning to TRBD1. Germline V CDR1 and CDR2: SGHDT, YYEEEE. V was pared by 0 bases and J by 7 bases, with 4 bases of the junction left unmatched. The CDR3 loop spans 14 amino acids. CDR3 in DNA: TGTGCCAGCAGCTTGGCGGGACAGGGTGCTGGCTACACCTTC. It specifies CASSLAGQGAGYTF.

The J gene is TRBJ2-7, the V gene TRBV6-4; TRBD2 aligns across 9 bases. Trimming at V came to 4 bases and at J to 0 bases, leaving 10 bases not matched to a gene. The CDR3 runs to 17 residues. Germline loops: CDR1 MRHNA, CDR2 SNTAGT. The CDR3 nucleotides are TGTGCCAGCAGTGCACGGACTAGCGACGGGGTCTCCTACGAGCAGTACTTC. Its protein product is CASSARTSDGVSYEQYF.

CDR3 amino acids: CASSSGVAYGYTF. The CDR3 DNA reads TGCGCCAGCAGTTCAGGGGTTGCCTATGGCTACACCTTC. The chain is built from TRBV10-1 and TRBJ1-2, with D possibly matching TRBD1 (6 bases). Trimming removed 5 bases at V and 4 bases at J, with 11 bases between. This CDR3 spans 13 amino acids. The germline CDR1 and CDR2 sequences are WNHNN and SYGVQD (reference sequence).

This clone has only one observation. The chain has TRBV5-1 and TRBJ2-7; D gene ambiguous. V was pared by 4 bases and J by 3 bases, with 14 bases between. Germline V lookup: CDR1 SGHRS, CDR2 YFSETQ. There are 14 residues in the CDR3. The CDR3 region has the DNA TGCGCCAGCAGCCCCACTTCATCCCACTACGAGCAGTACTTC. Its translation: CASSPTSSHYEQYF.

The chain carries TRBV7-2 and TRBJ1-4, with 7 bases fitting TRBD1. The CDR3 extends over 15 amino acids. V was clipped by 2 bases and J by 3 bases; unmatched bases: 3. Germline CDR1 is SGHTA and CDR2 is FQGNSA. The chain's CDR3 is CASSLLGQSNEKLFF. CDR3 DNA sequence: TGTGCCAGCAGCTTACTGGGACAGTCTAATGAAAAACTGTTTTTT.

The CDR3 protein is CASNPGLSNQPQHF. Written as DNA, the CDR3 is TGTGCCAGCAATCCAGGGCTTAGCAATCAGCCCCAGCATTTT. V is TRBV6-5 and J is TRBJ1-5; D might be TRBD1 (5 bases). Germline CDR1 and CDR2: MNHEY and SVGAGI. This CDR3 has 14 amino acids. V was shortened by 7 bases and J by 0 bases, with 10 bases between the two germline ends.

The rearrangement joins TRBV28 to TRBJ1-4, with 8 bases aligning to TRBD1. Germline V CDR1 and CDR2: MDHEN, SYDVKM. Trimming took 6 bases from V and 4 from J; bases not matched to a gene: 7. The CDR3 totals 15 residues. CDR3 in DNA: TGTGCCAGCAGCCGTCAGGGGGCGGTTAATGAAAAACTGTTTTTT. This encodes CASSRQGAVNEKLFF.

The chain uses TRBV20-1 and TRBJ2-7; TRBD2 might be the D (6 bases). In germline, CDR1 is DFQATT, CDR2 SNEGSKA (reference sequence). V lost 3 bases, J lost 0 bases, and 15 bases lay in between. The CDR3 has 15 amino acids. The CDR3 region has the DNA TGCAGTGCTAGTCGTCTGGGCGGGAACTCCTACGAGCAGTACTTC. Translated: CSASRLGGNSYEQYF.

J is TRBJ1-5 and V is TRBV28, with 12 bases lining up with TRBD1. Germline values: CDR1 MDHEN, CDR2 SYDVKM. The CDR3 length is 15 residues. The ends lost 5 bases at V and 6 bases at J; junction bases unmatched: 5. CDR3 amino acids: CASSPGQGALQPQHF. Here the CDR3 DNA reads TGTGCCAGCAGTCCGGGACAGGGGGCACTTCAGCCCCAGCATTTT. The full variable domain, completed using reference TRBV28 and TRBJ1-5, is DVKVTQSSRYLVKRTGEKVFLECVQDMDHENMFWYRQDPGLGLRLIYFSYDVKMKEKGDIPEGYSVSREKKERFSLILESASTNQTSMYLCASSPGQGALQPQHFGDGTRLSIL.

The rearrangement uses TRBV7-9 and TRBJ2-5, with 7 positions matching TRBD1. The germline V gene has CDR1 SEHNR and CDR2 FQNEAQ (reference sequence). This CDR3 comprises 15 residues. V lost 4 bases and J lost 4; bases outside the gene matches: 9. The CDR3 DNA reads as TGTGCCAGCAGCTCGGATGGGACAGTGGGAGAGACCCAGTACTTC. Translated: CASSSDGTVGETQYF.

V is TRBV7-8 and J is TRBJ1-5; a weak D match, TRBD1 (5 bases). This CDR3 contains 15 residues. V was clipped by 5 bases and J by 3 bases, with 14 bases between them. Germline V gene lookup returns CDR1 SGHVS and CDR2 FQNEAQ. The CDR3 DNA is TGTGCCAGCAGCCCTCTTCAGGGTTTCAATCAGCCCCAGCATTTT. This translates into CASSPLQGFNQPQHF. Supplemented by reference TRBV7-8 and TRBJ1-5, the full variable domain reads GAGVSQSPRYKVAKRGQDVALRCDPISGHVSLFWYQQALGQGPEFLTYFQNEAQLDKSGLPSDRFFAERPEGSVSTLKIQRTQQEDSAVYLCASSPLQGFNQPQHFGDGTRLSIL.

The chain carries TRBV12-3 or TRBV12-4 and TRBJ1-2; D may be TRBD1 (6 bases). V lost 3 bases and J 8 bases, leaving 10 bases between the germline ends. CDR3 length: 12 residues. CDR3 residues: CASSLGARGYTF. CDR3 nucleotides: TGTGCCAGCAGTTTGGGGGCGCGGGGCTACACCTTC.

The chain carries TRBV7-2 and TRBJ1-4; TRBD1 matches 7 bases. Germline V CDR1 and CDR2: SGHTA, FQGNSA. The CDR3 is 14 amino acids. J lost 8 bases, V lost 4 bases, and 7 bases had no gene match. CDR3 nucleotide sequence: TGTGCCAGCAGCTGGACAGGCAGCAAAGAAAAACTGTTTTTT. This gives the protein CASSWTGSKEKLFF.

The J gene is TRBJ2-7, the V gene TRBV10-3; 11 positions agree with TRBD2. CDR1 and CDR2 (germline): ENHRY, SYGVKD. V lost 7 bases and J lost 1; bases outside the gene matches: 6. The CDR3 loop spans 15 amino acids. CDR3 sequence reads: CAINPGTSGSYEQYF. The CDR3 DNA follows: TGTGCCATCAACCCCGGGACTAGCGGTTCCTACGAGCAGTACTTC.

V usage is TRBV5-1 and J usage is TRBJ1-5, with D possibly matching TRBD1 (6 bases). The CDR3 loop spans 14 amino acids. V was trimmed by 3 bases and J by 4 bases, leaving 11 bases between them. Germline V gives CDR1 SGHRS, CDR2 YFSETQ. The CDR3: CASSSGQPNQPQHF. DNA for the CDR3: TGCGCCAGCAGCTCAGGACAGCCTAATCAGCCCCAGCATTTT.

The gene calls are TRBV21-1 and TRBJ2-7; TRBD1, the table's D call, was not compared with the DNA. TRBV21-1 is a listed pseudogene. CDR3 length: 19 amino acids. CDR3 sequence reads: CASSKTGVTLRRVPYEQYF. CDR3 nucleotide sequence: TGTGCCAGCAGCAAAACAGGGGTCACACTACGTCGGGTTCCCTACGAGCAGTACTTC.

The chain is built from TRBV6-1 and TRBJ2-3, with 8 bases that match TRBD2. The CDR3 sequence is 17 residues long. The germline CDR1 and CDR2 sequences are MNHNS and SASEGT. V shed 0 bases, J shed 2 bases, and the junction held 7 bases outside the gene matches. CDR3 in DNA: TGTGCCAGCAGTGAAGCGTTTACTAGCGGAATCACAGATACGCAGTATTTT. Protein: CASSEAFTSGITDTQYF.

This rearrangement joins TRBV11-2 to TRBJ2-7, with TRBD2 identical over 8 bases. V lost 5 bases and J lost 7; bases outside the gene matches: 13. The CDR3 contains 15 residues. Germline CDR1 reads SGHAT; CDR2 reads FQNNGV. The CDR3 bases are TGTGCCAGCAGCCTTACTAGCGGAGGAAGGGGGGAGCAGTACTTC. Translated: CASSLTSGGRGEQYF. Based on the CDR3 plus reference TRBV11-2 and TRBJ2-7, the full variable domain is EAGVAQSPRYKIIEKRQSVAFWCNPISGHATLYWYQQILGQGPKLLIQFQNNGVVDDSQLPKDRFSAERLKGVDSTLKIQPAKLEDSAVYLCASSLTSGGRGEQYFGPGTRLTVT.

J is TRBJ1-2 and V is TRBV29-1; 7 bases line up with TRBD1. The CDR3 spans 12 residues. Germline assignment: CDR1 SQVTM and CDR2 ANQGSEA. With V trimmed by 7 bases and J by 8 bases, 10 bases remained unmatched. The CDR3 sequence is CSASGGRGGYTF. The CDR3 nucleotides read TGCAGCGCCAGCGGCGGCAGGGGGGGCTACACCTTC.

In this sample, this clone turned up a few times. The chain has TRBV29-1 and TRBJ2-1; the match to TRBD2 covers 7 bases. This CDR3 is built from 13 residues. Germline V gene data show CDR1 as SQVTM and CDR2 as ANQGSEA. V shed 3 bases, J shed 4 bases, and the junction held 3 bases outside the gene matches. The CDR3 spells CSVDSGVYNEQFF. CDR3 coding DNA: TGCAGCGTTGACAGCGGGGTGTACAATGAGCAGTTCTTC.

The CDR3 sequence: CASSLLSTAKTYGYTF. The DNA for the CDR3 is TGTGCCAGCAGCTTATTGTCGACTGCGAAAACCTATGGCTACACCTTC. The V call is TRBV7-9, the J call TRBJ1-2; D unresolved. The CDR3 is made up of 16 amino acids. Germline-derived CDR1 and CDR2 are SEHNR and FQNEAQ (reference sequence). V was trimmed by 2 bases and J by 4 bases, leaving 17 bases between them.

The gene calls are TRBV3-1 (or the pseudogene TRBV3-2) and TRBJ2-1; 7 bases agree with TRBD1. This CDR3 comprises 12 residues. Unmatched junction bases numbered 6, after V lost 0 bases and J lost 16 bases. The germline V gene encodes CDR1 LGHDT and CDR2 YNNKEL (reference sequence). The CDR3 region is CASSQDLGTDFF. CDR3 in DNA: TGTGCCAGCAGCCAAGATCTCGGGACAGACTTCTTC.